The 28 T cell receptor beta chains reported below all come from one sample, sequenced in a study of OX40 agonist ivuxolimab in advanced cancers. Generated by immunoSEQ multiplex PCR, the TCRdb table keeps only in-frame clones and is missing some. Here the sample spans about 22,000 clones, 84% being singletons. The sample was CD4+ or CD8+ T cells sorted from blood, taken in a trial of the OX40 agonist ivuxolimab. These TCRs come from an adult with an advanced solid tumor such as melanoma, head and neck, liver or kidney cancer.

The rearrangement uses TRBV2 and TRBJ2-1, with D possibly being TRBD1 (5 bases). Deletions cut 3 bases from V and 0 bases from J, with 9 bases between. The germline gives CDR1 SNHLY, CDR2 FYNNEI. The CDR3 extends over 15 amino acids. The CDR3 DNA reads TGTGCCAGCAGTGACGACAGTAGCTCCTACAATGAGCAGTTCTTC. This gives the protein CASSDDSSSYNEQFF.

This chain joins TRBV6-1 and TRBJ1-2, with D perhaps TRBD1 (6 bases). Per germline, CDR1 MNHNS and CDR2 SASEGT. V was trimmed by 2 bases and J by 4 bases, leaving 11 bases between them. This CDR3 has 14 amino acids. The CDR3 here is CASSETGKGYGYTF. The CDR3 bases are TGTGCCAGCAGTGAAACAGGGAAGGGCTATGGCTACACCTTC.

The chain has TRBV9 and TRBJ2-3, with D possibly matching TRBD2 (5 bases). The CDR3 extends over 15 amino acids. CDR1 is SGDLS, CDR2 YYNGEE, per germline. The V gene lost 4 bases and the J gene lost 4 bases, with 16 bases spanning the gap. CDR3 sequence: CASSTRVSRADTQYF. CDR3 DNA sequence: TGTGCCAGCAGCACCCGAGTCTCGAGGGCAGATACGCAGTATTTT.

The V and J genes are TRBV7-9 and TRBJ2-5, with 10 nucleotides matching TRBD1. Per germline, CDR1 SEHNR and CDR2 FQNEAQ (reference sequence). The CDR3 totals 18 residues. Trimming at V came to 5 bases and at J to 2 bases, leaving 14 bases not matched to a gene. CDR3 residues: CASSLSIVRDRGQETQYF. The DNA for the CDR3 is TGTGCCAGCAGCCTTAGTATAGTTCGGGACAGGGGTCAAGAGACCCAGTACTTC. Together with reference TRBV7-9 and TRBJ2-5, the CDR3 gives the full variable domain: DTGVSQNPRHKITKRGQNVTFRCDPISEHNRLYWYRQTLGQGPEFLTYFQNEAQLEKSRLLSDRFSAERPKGSFSTLEIQRTEQGDSAMYLCASSLSIVRDRGQETQYFGPGTRLLVL.

This chain uses TRBV11-2 with TRBJ2-3; 7 positions agree with TRBD2. Germline CDR1 and CDR2: SGHAT and FQNNGV. Trimming at V came to 3 bases and at J to 1 base, leaving 10 bases not matched to a gene. The CDR3 runs to 17 residues. CDR3 DNA: TGTGCCAGCAGCTTGTCGGGACTACCTTCCCGCACAGATACGCAGTATTTT. Protein product: CASSLSGLPSRTDTQYF.

The chain links TRBV25-1 to TRBJ2-1, with 10 bases fitting TRBD1. Trimming cost V 3 bases and J 5 bases; bases outside gene matches: 4. The germline gives CDR1 MGHDK, CDR2 SYGVNS. The length of the CDR3 is 15 residues. This chain's CDR3 is CASSDPGQGNNEQFF. In DNA form, the CDR3 reads TGTGCCAGCAGTGATCCGGGACAGGGGAACAATGAGCAGTTCTTC.

With respect to this clone: At the DNA level, this CDR3 is encoded by other sequences in the same sample as well. The rearrangement joins TRBV15 to TRBJ2-7; TRBD1 is a possible D gene (7 bases). The CDR3 covers 14 residues. From germline, CDR1 is LNHNV and CDR2 YYDKDF (reference sequence). V was cut by 0 bases and J by 3 bases, with 9 bases left in between. This chain's CDR3 is CATSRDRGVYEQYF. Written as DNA, the CDR3 is TGTGCCACCAGCAGAGACAGGGGGGTCTACGAGCAGTACTTC.

This sequence joins TRBV7-8 and TRBJ2-1; 12 positions agree with TRBD2. Germline V gene data show CDR1 as SGHVS and CDR2 as FQNEAQ. V gave up 1 base and J gave up 0 bases; unmatched junction bases: 7. The CDR3 is 19 residues long. CDR3 region: CASSLGLAGGASSYNEQFF. CDR3 DNA sequence: TGTGCCAGCAGCTTAGGCCTAGCGGGAGGGGCTAGCTCCTACAATGAGCAGTTCTTC.

V is TRBV11-2 and J is TRBJ2-7; unclear D gene. CDR1 and CDR2 from the germline V gene are SGHAT and FQNNGV. The CDR3 has 11 residues. The V and J ends lost 6 bases and 2 bases respectively, with 5 bases between them. The CDR3 is CASSNTYEQYF. The CDR3 DNA sequence: TGTGCCAGCAGTAACACCTACGAGCAGTACTTC.

The J gene is TRBJ1-6, the V gene TRBV27, with D uncertain. This CDR3 is 13 amino acids long. V shed 5 bases and J shed 3 bases, with 5 bases lying between them. Germline values: CDR1 MNHEY, CDR2 SMNVEV (reference sequence). The CDR3 loop is CASSRVYNSPLHF. The CDR3 DNA follows: TGTGCCAGCAGTCGGGTCTATAATTCACCCCTCCACTTT.

J is TRBJ1-3 and V is TRBV7-9; unclear D gene. Germline V gene data show CDR1 as SEHNR and CDR2 as FQNEAQ (reference sequence). Trimming left V 5 bases short and J 4 bases short, with 12 bases between. CDR3 length equals 14 residues. In nucleotides, the CDR3 is TGTGCCAGCAGCGCCGGGAGGGCCGGAAACACCATATATTTT. As protein: CASSAGRAGNTIYF.

The CDR3 DNA reads as TGTGCCAGCAGCCCCGGGGTGGGGTCGAACACCGGGGAGCTGTTTTTT. This codes for CASSPGVGSNTGELFF. The genes are TRBV7-9 and TRBJ2-2, with D maybe TRBD2 (5 bases). This CDR3 is built from 16 residues. Germline V lookup: CDR1 SEHNR, CDR2 FQNEAQ (reference sequence). V was trimmed by 5 bases and J by 0 bases, leaving 13 bases between them.

The CDR3 reads CASSLNKYEQYF. In nucleotides, the CDR3 is TGTGCCAGCAGCTTAAATAAGTACGAGCAGTACTTC. The chain has TRBV11-3 and TRBJ2-7, with no clear D. The CDR3 loop spans 12 amino acids. The germline V and J ends were trimmed by 2 bases and 4 bases, with 6 bases remaining between them. Germline V lookup: CDR1 SGHNT, CDR2 YENEEA.

The chain combines TRBV29-1 with TRBJ2-1, with 9 bases that match TRBD1. CDR1 and CDR2 (germline): SQVTM, ANQGSEA. The junction had 9 bases not matched to a gene; V was cut back by 4 bases and J by 2 bases. The CDR3 is made up of 16 amino acids. CDR3 sequence (DNA): TGCAGCGTTGCCGACAGGGGGGGCCCGGCCTACAATGAGCAGTTCTTC. Translation: CSVADRGGPAYNEQFF.

The chain carries TRBV10-3 and TRBJ2-2, with 10 bases matching TRBD1. There are 15 residues in the CDR3. V was clipped by 10 bases and J by 6 bases; unmatched bases: 11. CDR1 is ENHRY and CDR2 is SYGVKD in the germline V gene. The CDR3 DNA reads TGTGCCACGGCCTTAAAGGGACAGGGGTCCGGGGAGCTGTTTTTT. It codes for CATALKGQGSGELFF.

The rearrangement joins TRBV11-2 to TRBJ2-7; D tentatively fits TRBD1 or TRBD2 (5 bases each). Trimming removed 5 bases at V and 3 bases at J, with 14 bases between. This CDR3 contains 14 residues. Per germline, CDR1 SGHAT and CDR2 FQNNGV. The CDR3 protein is CASSPSFQGYEQYF. CDR3 DNA: TGTGCCAGCAGCCCTAGCTTTCAGGGCTACGAGCAGTACTTC.

This chain joins TRBV30 and TRBJ1-2, with unresolved D. The CDR3 is 14 residues long. Trimming removed 2 bases from V and 7 bases from J, with 17 bases in between. Germline V CDR1 and CDR2: GTSNPN, SVGIG (reference sequence). CDR3 residues: CAWSSGTLARGYTF. CDR3 bases: TGTGCCTGGAGTAGTGGCACCCTGGCCCGTGGCTACACCTTC. Looking up the rest from reference TRBV30 and TRBJ1-2 gives the full variable domain: SQTIHQWPATLVQPVGSPLSLECTVEGTSNPNLYWYRQAAGRGLQLLFYSVGIGQISSEVPQNLSASRPQDRQFILSSKKLLLSDSGFYLCAWSSGTLARGYTFGSGTRLTVV.

The genes are TRBV7-9 and TRBJ2-7, with TRBD2 identical over 8 bases. The germline gives CDR1 SEHNR, CDR2 FQNEAQ (reference sequence). This CDR3 spans 14 amino acids. V lost 8 bases and J lost 3; bases outside the gene matches: 9. CDR3 residues: CASRTSGTDYEQYF. In DNA, the CDR3 is TGTGCCAGCCGCACTAGCGGAACCGACTACGAGCAGTACTTC.

By sample share, this clone is large. This rearrangement joins TRBV27 to TRBJ2-5; the match to TRBD1 covers 8 bases. Trimming at V came to 3 bases and at J to 5 bases, leaving 5 bases not matched to a gene. The CDR3 is made up of 14 amino acids. In germline, CDR1 is MNHEY, CDR2 SMNVEV (reference sequence). CDR3 sequence: CASSFGQGRETQYF. DNA of the CDR3: TGTGCCAGCAGTTTTGGACAGGGTAGGGAGACCCAGTACTTC.

Here the CDR3 DNA reads TGTGCCAGCAGTGAAGAGGTTAGCACAGATACGCAGTATTTT. This encodes CASSEEVSTDTQYF. The chain joins TRBV2 to TRBJ2-3; no reliable D call. The germline gives CDR1 SNHLY, CDR2 FYNNEI. The CDR3 has 14 residues. V was pared by 1 base and J by 0 bases, with 5 bases between. Complete variable domain (other parts from reference TRBV2 and TRBJ2-3): EPEVTQTPSHQVTQMGQEVILRCVPISNHLYFYWYRQILGQKVEFLVSFYNNEISEKSEIFDDQFSVERPDGSNFTLKIRSTKLEDSAMYFCASSEEVSTDTQYFGPGTRLTVL.

This clone was observed a handful of times. This chain joins TRBV7-6 and TRBJ2-3, with 8 bases fitting TRBD2. Germline V gene lookup returns CDR1 SGHVS and CDR2 FNYEAQ. Trimming at V came to 5 bases and at J to 0 bases, leaving 16 bases not matched to a gene. CDR3 size: 19 residues. The CDR3 region is CASSPNPVLAELSTDTQYF. Here the CDR3 DNA reads TGTGCCAGCAGCCCGAACCCCGTACTAGCGGAGCTTAGCACAGATACGCAGTATTTT.

The chain recombines TRBV27 with TRBJ2-1, with D perhaps assigned TRBD1 or TRBD2 (5 bases each). Trimming took off 8 bases at V and 7 bases at J, with 33 bases between the two ends. The CDR3 length is 19 residues. CDR1 is MNHEY and CDR2 is SMNVEV in the germline V gene (reference sequence). In DNA, the CDR3 is TGTGCCAGCGGAAAGATTATCCGGGACCCACTTTTCAGGCTAAATGAGCAGTTCTTC. This codes for CASGKIIRDPLFRLNEQFF.

This clone was observed a single time. The chain recombines TRBV28 with TRBJ2-2; D is unclear. In germline, CDR1 is MDHEN, CDR2 SYDVKM. The CDR3 extends over 15 amino acids. Between the trimmed V and J ends, which lost 2 bases and 0 bases, there was a span of 7 bases. As DNA, the CDR3 is TGTGCCAGCAGTTTAGCCACAACGAACACCGGGGAGCTGTTTTTT. Its protein product is CASSLATTNTGELFF.

A single count supports this clone. J is TRBJ2-7 and V is TRBV19; no firm D call. Germline V gives CDR1 LNHDA, CDR2 SQIVND (reference sequence). The V and J ends lost 0 bases and 1 base respectively, with 7 bases between them. There are 14 residues in the CDR3. CDR3 coding DNA: TGTGCCAGTAGTATAGATCTAGGGTCCTACGAGCAGTACTTC. Translating it yields CASSIDLGSYEQYF. Drawing the rest from reference TRBV19 and TRBJ2-7, the complete variable domain is DGGITQSPKYLFRKEGQNVTLSCEQNLNHDAMYWYRQDPGQGLRLIYYSQIVNDFQKGDIAEGYSVSREKKESFPLTVTSAQKNPTAFYLCASSIDLGSYEQYFGPGTRLTVT.

The J gene is TRBJ2-2, the V gene TRBV7-6; D may be TRBD1 or TRBD2 (5 bases each). This CDR3 spans 20 amino acids. V dropped 5 bases and J dropped 0 bases, with 25 bases sitting between them. CDR1 and CDR2 (germline): SGHVS, FNYEAQ. CDR3 DNA sequence: TGTGCCAGCAGCCAAACCTGGGACCGGGCGGTGCTGTCGAACACCGGGGAGCTGTTTTTT. Translating gives CASSQTWDRAVLSNTGELFF.

The chain employs TRBV7-8 and TRBJ2-7, with 7 bases fitting TRBD2. The CDR3 loop spans 13 amino acids. The ends lost 1 base at V and 6 bases at J; junction bases unmatched: 3. Germline V gene data show CDR1 as SGHVS and CDR2 as FQNEAQ. The CDR3 here is CASSLGAGTEQYF. The CDR3 nucleotides are TGTGCCAGCAGCTTAGGAGCGGGGACCGAGCAGTACTTC.

The chain employs TRBV29-1 and TRBJ1-1; D not resolved. V was pared by 4 bases and J by 5 bases, with 11 bases between. Germline assignment: CDR1 SQVTM and CDR2 ANQGSEA. This CDR3 has 12 residues. CDR3 amino acids: CSVVAGETEAFF. Here the CDR3 DNA reads TGCAGCGTTGTGGCCGGGGAAACTGAAGCTTTCTTT.

The J gene is TRBJ2-1, the V gene TRBV5-4, with D maybe TRBD2 (5 bases). Germline V CDR1 and CDR2: SGHNT, YYREEE (reference sequence). The CDR3 contains 16 residues. The V gene lost 1 base and the J gene lost 2 bases, with 13 bases spanning the gap. The CDR3 is CASSLSNRGAYNEQFF. In DNA form, the CDR3 reads TGTGCCAGCAGCTTGTCTAATCGGGGAGCCTACAATGAGCAGTTCTTC. Complete variable domain (other parts from reference TRBV5-4 and TRBJ2-1): ETGVTQSPTHLIKTRGQQVTLRCSSQSGHNTVSWYQQALGQGPQFIFQYYREEENGRGNFPPRFSGLQFPNYSSELNVNALELDDSALYLCASSLSNRGAYNEQFFGPGTRLTVL.